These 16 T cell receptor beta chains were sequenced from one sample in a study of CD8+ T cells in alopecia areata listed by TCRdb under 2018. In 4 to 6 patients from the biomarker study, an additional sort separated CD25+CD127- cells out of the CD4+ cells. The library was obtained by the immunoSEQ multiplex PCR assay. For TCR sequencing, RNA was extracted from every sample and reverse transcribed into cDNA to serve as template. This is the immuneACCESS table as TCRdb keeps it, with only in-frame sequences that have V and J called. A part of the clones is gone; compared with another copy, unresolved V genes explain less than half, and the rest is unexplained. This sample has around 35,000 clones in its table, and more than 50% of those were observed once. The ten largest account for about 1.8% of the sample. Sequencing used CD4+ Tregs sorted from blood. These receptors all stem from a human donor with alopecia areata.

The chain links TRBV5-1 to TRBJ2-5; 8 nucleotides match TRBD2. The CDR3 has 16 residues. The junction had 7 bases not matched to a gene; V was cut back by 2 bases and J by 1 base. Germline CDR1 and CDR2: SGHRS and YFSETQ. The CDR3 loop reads CASSFGSGGPQETQYF. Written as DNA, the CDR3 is TGCGCCAGCAGCTTCGGCAGCGGGGGACCCCAAGAGACCCAGTACTTC.

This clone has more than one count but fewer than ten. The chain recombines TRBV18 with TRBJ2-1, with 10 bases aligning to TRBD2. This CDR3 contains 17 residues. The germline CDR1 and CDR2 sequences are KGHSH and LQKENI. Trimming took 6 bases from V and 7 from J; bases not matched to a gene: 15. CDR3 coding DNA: TGTGCCAGCTCCCTGGGGCTAGCGGGAGCTAGAGTGAATGAGCAGTTCTTC. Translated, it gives CASSLGLAGARVNEQFF.

The CDR3 DNA sequence: TGCGCCAGCAGCTTGGCCGGGCAGGGACCCACTGAAGCTTTCTTT. This sequence encodes CASSLAGQGPTEAFF. The chain carries TRBV5-1 and TRBJ1-1; tentatively, D is TRBD1 (5 bases). V dropped 0 bases and J dropped 4 bases, with 13 bases sitting between them. The CDR3 spans 15 residues. Germline CDR1 SGHRS, CDR2 YFSETQ.

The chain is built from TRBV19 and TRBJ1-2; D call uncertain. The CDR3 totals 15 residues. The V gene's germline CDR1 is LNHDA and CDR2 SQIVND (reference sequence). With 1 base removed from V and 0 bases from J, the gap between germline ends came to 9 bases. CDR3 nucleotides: TGTGCCAGTAGTATAGCCGGCAATGCTAACTATGGCTACACCTTC. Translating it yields CASSIAGNANYGYTF.

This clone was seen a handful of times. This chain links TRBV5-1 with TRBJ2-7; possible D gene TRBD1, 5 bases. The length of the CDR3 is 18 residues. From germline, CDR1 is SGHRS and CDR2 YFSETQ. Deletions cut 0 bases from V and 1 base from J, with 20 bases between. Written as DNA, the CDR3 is TGCGCCAGCAGCTTGGCCGGAGATCTCGGGCAGGGATCCTACGAGCAGTACTTC. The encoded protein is CASSLAGDLGQGSYEQYF.

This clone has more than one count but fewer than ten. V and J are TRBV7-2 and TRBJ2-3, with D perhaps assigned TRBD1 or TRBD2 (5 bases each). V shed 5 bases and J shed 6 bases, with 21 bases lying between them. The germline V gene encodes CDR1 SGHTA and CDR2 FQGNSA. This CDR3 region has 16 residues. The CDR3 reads CASSQFGAGVADTQYF. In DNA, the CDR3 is TGTGCCAGCAGCCAATTCGGGGCAGGTGTTGCGGATACGCAGTATTTT.

Written as DNA, the CDR3 is TGCGCCAGCAGCTTAGCCCTCACCGGGGAGCTGTTTTTT. Protein: CASSLALTGELFF. The chain has TRBV5-1 and TRBJ2-2; D not certain. The CDR3 is made up of 13 amino acids. V was clipped by 2 bases and J by 4 bases, with 6 bases between them. CDR1 and CDR2 from the germline V gene are SGHRS and YFSETQ.

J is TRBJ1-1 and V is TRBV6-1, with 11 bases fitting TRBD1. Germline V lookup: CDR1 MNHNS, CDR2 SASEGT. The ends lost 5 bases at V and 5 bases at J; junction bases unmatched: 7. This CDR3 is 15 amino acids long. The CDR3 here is CASSTRTGGGTEAFF. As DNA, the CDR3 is TGTGCCAGCAGTACACGGACAGGGGGCGGGACTGAAGCTTTCTTT.

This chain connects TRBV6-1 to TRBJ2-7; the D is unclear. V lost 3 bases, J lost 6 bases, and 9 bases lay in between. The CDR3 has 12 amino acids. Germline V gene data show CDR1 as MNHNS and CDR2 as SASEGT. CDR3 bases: TGTGCCAGCAGTGAGACCGTTGGCGAGCAGTACTTC. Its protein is CASSETVGEQYF.

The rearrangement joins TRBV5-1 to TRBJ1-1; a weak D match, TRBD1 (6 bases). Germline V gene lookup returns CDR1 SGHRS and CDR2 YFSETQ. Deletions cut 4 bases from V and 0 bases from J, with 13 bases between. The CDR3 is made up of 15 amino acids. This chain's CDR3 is CASSPDSPMNTEAFF. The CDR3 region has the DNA TGCGCCAGCAGCCCGGACAGTCCTATGAACACTGAAGCTTTCTTT.

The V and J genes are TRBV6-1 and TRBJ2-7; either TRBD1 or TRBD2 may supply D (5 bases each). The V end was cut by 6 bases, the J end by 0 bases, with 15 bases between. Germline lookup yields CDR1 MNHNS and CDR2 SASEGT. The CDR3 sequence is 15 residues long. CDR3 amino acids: CASRVGTLSSYEQYF. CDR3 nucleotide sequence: TGTGCCAGCAGGGTCGGGACCCTAAGCTCCTACGAGCAGTACTTC.

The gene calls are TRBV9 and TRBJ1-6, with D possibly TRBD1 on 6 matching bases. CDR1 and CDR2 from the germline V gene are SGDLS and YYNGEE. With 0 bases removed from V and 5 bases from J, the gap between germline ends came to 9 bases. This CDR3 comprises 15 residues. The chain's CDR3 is CASSVDPGDNSPLHF. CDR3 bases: TGTGCCAGCAGCGTAGATCCAGGGGATAATTCACCCCTCCACTTT. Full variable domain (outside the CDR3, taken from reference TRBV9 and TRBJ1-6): DSGVTQTPKHLITATGQRVTLRCSPRSGDLSVYWYQQSLDQGLQFLIQYYNGEERAKGNILERFSAQQFPDLHSELNLSSLELGDSALYFCASSVDPGDNSPLHFGNGTRLTVT.

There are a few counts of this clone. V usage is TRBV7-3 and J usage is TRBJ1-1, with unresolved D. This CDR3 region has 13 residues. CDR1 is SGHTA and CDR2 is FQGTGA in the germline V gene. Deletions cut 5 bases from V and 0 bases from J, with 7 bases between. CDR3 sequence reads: CASSASMNTEAFF. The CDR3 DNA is TGTGCCAGCAGCGCATCGATGAACACTGAAGCTTTCTTT.

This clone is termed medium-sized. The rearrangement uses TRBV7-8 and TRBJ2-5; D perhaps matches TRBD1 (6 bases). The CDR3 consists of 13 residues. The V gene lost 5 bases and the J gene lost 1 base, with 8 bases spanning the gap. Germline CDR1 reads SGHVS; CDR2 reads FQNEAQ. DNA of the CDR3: TGTGCCAGCAGCGCCAGGGGCCAAGAGACCCAGTACTTC. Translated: CASSARGQETQYF.

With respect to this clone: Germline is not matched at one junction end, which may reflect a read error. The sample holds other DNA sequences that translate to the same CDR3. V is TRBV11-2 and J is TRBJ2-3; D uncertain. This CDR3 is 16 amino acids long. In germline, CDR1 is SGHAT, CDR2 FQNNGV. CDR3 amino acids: CASSLEPVARTDTQYF. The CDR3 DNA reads TGTGCCAGCAGCCTAGAGCCGGTGGCCCGCACAGATACGCAGTACTTT. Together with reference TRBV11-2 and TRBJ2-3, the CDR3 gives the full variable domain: EAGVAQSPRYKIIEKRQSVAFWCNPISGHATLYWYQQILGQGPKLLIQFQNNGVVDDSQLPKDRFSAERLKGVDSTLKIQPAKLEDSAVYLCASSLEPVARTDTQYFGPGTRLTVL.

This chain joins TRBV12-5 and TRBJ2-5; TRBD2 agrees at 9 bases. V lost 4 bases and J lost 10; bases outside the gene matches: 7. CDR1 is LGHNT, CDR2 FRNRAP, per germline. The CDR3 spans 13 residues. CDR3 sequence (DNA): TGTGCTAGTGGTTCATCCGGGACTAGCAGCCAGTACTTC. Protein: CASGSSGTSSQYF. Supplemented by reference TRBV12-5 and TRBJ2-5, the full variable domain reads DARVTQTPRHKVTEMGQEVTMRCQPILGHNTVFWYRQTMMQGLELLAYFRNRAPLDDSGMPKDRFSAEMPDATLATLKIQPSEPRDSAVYFCASGSSGTSSQYFGPGTRLLVL.